Listed below are T cell receptor beta chains from one sample, sequenced in a study of regulatory T cells in long-lasting Graves disease. In TCRdb, the multiplex PCR reads were re-called with MiXCR into one record per CDR3 protein. The sample includes 600,000 to 800,000 distinct CDR3 sequences, 25% to 35% of them seen just once. The starting material was peripheral blood mononuclear cells (PBMCs), obtained when the disease was refractory, from a patient treated with antithyroid drugs. Receptors originate from a female donor with Graves disease. Each CDR3 is given with its conserved first and last residue. The D gene is left open where the match is weak. Clone size, where shown, is once, few, many, or a class for clones that have expanded.

cdr3_nt,cdr3_aa,j_call,d_call,clone_size,v_call
TGTGCCAGCAGTTTCAAACAGGCCTCCTACGAGCAGTACTTC,CASSFKQASYEQYF,TRBJ2-7,.,few,TRBV12-3/TRBV12-4
TGTGCCAGCAGTTACCCGAGCGGGGGCCGCGCTGGGGCCAACGTCCTGACTTTC,CASSYPSGGRAGANVLTF,TRBJ2-6,TRBD2,.,TRBV6-5
TGTGCCAGCAGTGGACTGACAGGTTATAATTCACCCCTCCACTTT,CASSGLTGYNSPLHF,TRBJ1-6,.,few,TRBV6-1
TGTGCCATCAGTGAGTCGCCGGAGAACACTGAAGCTTTCTTT,CAISESPENTEAFF,TRBJ1-1,.,.,TRBV10-3
TGCAGCGTCGGGACTAGCGGAGGCGGAGAGACCCAGTACTTC,CSVGTSGGGETQYF,TRBJ2-5,TRBD2,.,TRBV29-1
TGTGCCAGCAGCTCGACTCAGAACAGGGGGCGCGGCACTGAAGCTTTCTTT,CASSSTQNRGRGTEAFF,TRBJ1-1,TRBD1,once,TRBV7-9
TGTGCCAGTAGTTCACCGGGACAGTCATTAATTAACTATGGCTACACCTTC,CASSSPGQSLINYGYTF,TRBJ1-2,TRBD1,.,TRBV19
TGTGCCAGCAGTGTCGTCCCTCCGGACGAGCAGTACTTC,CASSVVPPDEQYF,TRBJ2-7,.,many,TRBV6-1
TGTGCCAGCAGGCCTAGACTAGCGGGAGAAGAGCAGTACTTC,CASRPRLAGEEQYF,TRBJ2-7,TRBD2,many,TRBV27
TGTGCCAGCAGCCATGGTGGGTACACTGAAGCTTTCTTT,CASSHGGYTEAFF,TRBJ1-1,.,.,TRBV14
TGCGCCAGCAGCCAGGCGGTGAGGGCAGCAACTAATGAAAAACTGTTTTTT,CASSQAVRAATNEKLFF,TRBJ1-4,.,.,TRBV4-1
TGTGCCAGTGACAGCCTACTCGAGGTTGGCAATCAGCCCCAGCATTTT,CASDSLLEVGNQPQHF,TRBJ1-5,.,many,TRBV6-1
TGTGCCAGCAGTTCTCTGGACAGGGCGGTCGCTGAAGCTTTCTTT,CASSSLDRAVAEAFF,TRBJ1-1,TRBD1,many,TRBV28
TGCGCCAGCCCGAGGGGAAGCGGGACCTCCTACGAGCAGTACTTC,CASPRGSGTSYEQYF,TRBJ2-7,TRBD2,few,TRBV10-1
TGTGCCAGCGCCAAGCGGGTCATGAACACTGAAGCTTTCTTT,CASAKRVMNTEAFF,TRBJ1-1,.,few,TRBV6-1
TGCGCCAGCAGCTCCGGACAGGCCCTCAGGTTGAAAGCGGAACTGTTTTTT,CASSSGQALRLKAELFF,TRBJ1-4,TRBD1,once,TRBV5-1
TGTGCCAGCTCACTACGTTCAGCGGATAACACCGGGGAGCTGTTTTTT,CASSLRSADNTGELFF,TRBJ2-2,.,.,TRBV18
TGTGCCAGCAGGGGACAGGTGACCCTCTATGGCTACACCTTC,CASRGQVTLYGYTF,TRBJ1-2,TRBD1,many,TRBV28
TGTGCCAGCAGCTTGGGACTAGCGGGAGCCGATTACCAAGAGACCCAGTACTTC,CASSLGLAGADYQETQYF,TRBJ2-5,TRBD2,.,TRBV5-6
TGTGCCACCAGCAGAGATCCCACAAGCTATGGCTACACCTTC,CATSRDPTSYGYTF,TRBJ1-2,.,many,TRBV15
TGTGCCAGCAGCAGGGACCTTAGCAATCAGCCCCAGCATTTT,CASSRDLSNQPQHF,TRBJ1-5,.,many,TRBV28
TGCAGTGCTAAACGGGCCATTCCCCCGAAAAACATTCAGTACTTC,CSAKRAIPPKNIQYF,TRBJ2-4,.,.,TRBV20-1
TGTGCCAGCACCCCGACAGGAGCCTACGAGCAGTACTTC,CASTPTGAYEQYF,TRBJ2-7,.,many,TRBV28
TGTGCCAGCAGTTTGGGCCCCTCCGGGACAGGGGTTGAAGCTTTCTTT,CASSLGPSGTGVEAFF,TRBJ1-1,TRBD1,many,TRBV28
TGTGCCAGCAGCCAAGCCCTAAATCAGCCCCAGCATTTT,CASSQALNQPQHF,TRBJ1-5,.,.,TRBV3-1
TGTGCCAGCAGTCATACAGGGAGGGAGGAAAAACTGTTTTTT,CASSHTGREEKLFF,TRBJ1-4,.,.,TRBV12-3/TRBV12-4
TGCAGTGCTAGGAAATGGAACACTGAAGCTTTCTTT,CSARKWNTEAFF,TRBJ1-1,.,few,TRBV20-1
TGTGCCAGCAGCTTAGGGCAGAGTTACTATGGCTACACCTTC,CASSLGQSYYGYTF,TRBJ1-2,.,few,TRBV7-9
TGTGCCAGCAGTGAAAAGGGGCAGGGGTTAAACACTGAAGCTTTCTTT,CASSEKGQGLNTEAFF,TRBJ1-1,.,many,TRBV6-1
TGTGCCAGCAGCTTAAACGGAGACTATGGCTACACCTTC,CASSLNGDYGYTF,TRBJ1-2,.,many,TRBV11-1
TGCAGTGCTAGACAGTCCCTTAATGAAAAACTGTTTTTT,CSARQSLNEKLFF,TRBJ1-4,.,.,TRBV20-1
TGTGCCAGCAGGGAGAAAACAGGGGCCGGTGAAAAACTGTTTTTT,CASREKTGAGEKLFF,TRBJ1-4,TRBD1,.,TRBV12-3/TRBV12-4
TGTGCCAGCAGTCCGGAATCAGGGGGAGAGACCCAGTACTTC,CASSPESGGETQYF,TRBJ2-5,TRBD1,many,TRBV6-2/TRBV6-3
TGTGCCAGCAGTGTGCGGGAGCCCTACGAGCAGTACTTC,CASSVREPYEQYF,TRBJ2-7,TRBD2,.,TRBV27
TGCAGTGCTATAGCCACTAGCGGGATGTTCGAGCAGTACTTC,CSAIATSGMFEQYF,TRBJ2-7,TRBD2,.,TRBV20-1
TGTGCCACCAGTGATTCGACAGCGAGCAATCAGCCCCAGCATTTT,CATSDSTASNQPQHF,TRBJ1-5,.,few,TRBV24-1
TGCAGCGCCCTCCTAGCGGGAGTCGTCCACGAGCAGTACTTC,CSALLAGVVHEQYF,TRBJ2-7,TRBD2,few,TRBV29-1
TGTGCCAGCAGCGGGACAGGGACCAGGGGAAAACTGTTTTTT,CASSGTGTRGKLFF,TRBJ1-4,TRBD1,.,TRBV9
TGTGCCAGCAGCTTCCCGGGACTATCACCCCTCCACTTT,CASSFPGLSPLHF,TRBJ1-6,.,.,TRBV7-9
TGTGCCAGCAGTGAAACGTTTTCTAATGAAAAACTGTTTTTT,CASSETFSNEKLFF,TRBJ1-4,.,many,TRBV2
TGCGCCAGCAGCTTGGTTCTAGCGGGAGTGGGAGAGCAGTACTTC,CASSLVLAGVGEQYF,TRBJ2-7,TRBD2,.,TRBV5-1
TGTGCCAGCACCACGGGATTGGCTAGCCTCTACGAGCAGTACTTC,CASTTGLASLYEQYF,TRBJ2-7,.,.,TRBV2
TGTGCCAGCAGTTCACCGGGACAGGAGAACACTGAAGCTTTCTTT,CASSSPGQENTEAFF,TRBJ1-1,TRBD1,few,TRBV28
TGTGCTAGTGGTTTGGTACTGGCCGGGGAGCTGTTTTTT,CASGLVLAGELFF,TRBJ2-2,.,many,TRBV12-5
TGTGCCAGCAGCTTAGTCTCGTCCTCCTACGAGCAGTACTTC,CASSLVSSSYEQYF,TRBJ2-7,.,few,TRBV7-9
TGCAGCGTTGAAGATCAGGAGGGTTATGGCTACACCTTC,CSVEDQEGYGYTF,TRBJ1-2,.,few,TRBV29-1
TGCAGCGTTGAAGATAAGGGCGGGGGCTACACCTTC,CSVEDKGGGYTF,TRBJ1-2,.,.,TRBV29-1
TGTGCCAGCAGTGATTGGGACAGGGTCTATGGCTACACCTTC,CASSDWDRVYGYTF,TRBJ1-2,TRBD1,.,TRBV25-1
TGCAGTGCCTACGGGACTAGCAGTGAGACCCAGTACTTC,CSAYGTSSETQYF,TRBJ2-5,TRBD2,many,TRBV20-1
TGCGCCAGCAGCTTGACTCTCGGACAGGGCGGGCGCGGCACTGAAGCTTTCTTT,CASSLTLGQGGRGTEAFF,TRBJ1-1,TRBD1,.,TRBV5-1
TGCGCCAGCAGCTTGGTTGTAGGGGGCAGTGGCTACACCTTC,CASSLVVGGSGYTF,TRBJ1-2,TRBD1,few,TRBV5-1
TGTGCCATCAGGAAAGGGGGTAGGAGCACCGGGGAGCTGTTTTTT,CAIRKGGRSTGELFF,TRBJ2-2,.,few,TRBV10-3
TGTGCCAGCAGTTTACGGCAGTTGGACACTGAAGCTTTCTTT,CASSLRQLDTEAFF,TRBJ1-1,.,once,TRBV12-3/TRBV12-4
TGTGCCAGCAGCTCCTTGGGGAGGAACTATGGCTACACCTTC,CASSSLGRNYGYTF,TRBJ1-2,.,many,TRBV7-9
TGTGCCAGCAGCTTCCGCGCCTCAGGCTATCGTTCCTACAATGAGCAGTTCTTC,CASSFRASGYRSYNEQFF,TRBJ2-1,.,.,TRBV5-6
TGTGCCATCAGTGACCCCTCCCCATCGGGAGCGGGGACCACAGATACGCAGTATTTT,CAISDPSPSGAGTTDTQYF,TRBJ2-3,TRBD2,.,TRBV10-3
TGTGCCAGCTCACCACCAGGGGTATACGAGCAGTACTTC,CASSPPGVYEQYF,TRBJ2-7,.,.,TRBV18
TGTGCCAGCAGTTATGGACTAGAGGGAGATACGCAGTATTTT,CASSYGLEGDTQYF,TRBJ2-3,TRBD2,.,TRBV2
TGCAGTGCTAGAGATCCTCATATGGCAGGTTCTGAAAAACTGTTTTTT,CSARDPHMAGSEKLFF,TRBJ1-4,.,.,TRBV20-1
TGCGCCAGCAGCTTGACAGCGGGGGCCTCCTACGAGCAGTACTTC,CASSLTAGASYEQYF,TRBJ2-7,TRBD2,.,TRBV5-1